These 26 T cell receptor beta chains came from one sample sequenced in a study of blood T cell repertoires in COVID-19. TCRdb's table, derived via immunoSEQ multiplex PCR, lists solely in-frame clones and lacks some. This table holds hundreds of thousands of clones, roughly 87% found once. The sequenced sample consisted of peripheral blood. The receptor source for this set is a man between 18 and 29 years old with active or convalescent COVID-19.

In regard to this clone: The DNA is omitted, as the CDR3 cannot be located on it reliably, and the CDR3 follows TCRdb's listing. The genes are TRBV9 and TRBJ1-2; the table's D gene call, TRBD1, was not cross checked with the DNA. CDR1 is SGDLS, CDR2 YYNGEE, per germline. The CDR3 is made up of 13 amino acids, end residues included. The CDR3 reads CASSVGGGTRFTF.

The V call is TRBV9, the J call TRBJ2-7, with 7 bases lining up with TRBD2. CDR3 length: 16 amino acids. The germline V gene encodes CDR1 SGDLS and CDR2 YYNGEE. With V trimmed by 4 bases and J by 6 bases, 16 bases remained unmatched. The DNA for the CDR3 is TGTGCCAGCAGCCCACTGGGGGAGGGTACCCTCTCCGAGCAGTACTTC. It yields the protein CASSPLGEGTLSEQYF.

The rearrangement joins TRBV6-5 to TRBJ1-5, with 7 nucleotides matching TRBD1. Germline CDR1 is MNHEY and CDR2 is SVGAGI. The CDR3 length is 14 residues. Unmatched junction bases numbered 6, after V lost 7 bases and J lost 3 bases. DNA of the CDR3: TGTGCCAGCATCTCGGGACAGAACAATCAGCCCCAGCATTTT. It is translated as CASISGQNNQPQHF.

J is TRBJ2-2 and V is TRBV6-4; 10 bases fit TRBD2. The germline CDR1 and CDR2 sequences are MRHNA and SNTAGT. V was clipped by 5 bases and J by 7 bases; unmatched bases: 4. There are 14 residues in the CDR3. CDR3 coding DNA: TGTGCCAGCAGTCAACTAGCGGGAAGCGGGGAGCTGTTTTTT. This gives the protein CASSQLAGSGELFF.

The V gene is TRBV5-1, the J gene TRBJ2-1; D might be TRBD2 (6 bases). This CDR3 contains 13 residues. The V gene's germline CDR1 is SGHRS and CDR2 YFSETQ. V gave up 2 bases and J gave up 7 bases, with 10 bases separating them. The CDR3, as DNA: TGCGCCAGCAGCTTTGGGGGGAAGAATGAGCAGTTCTTC. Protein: CASSFGGKNEQFF.

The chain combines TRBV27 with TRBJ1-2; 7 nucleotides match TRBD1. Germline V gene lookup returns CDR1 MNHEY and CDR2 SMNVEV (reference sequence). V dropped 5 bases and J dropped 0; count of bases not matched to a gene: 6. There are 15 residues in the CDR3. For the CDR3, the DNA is TGTGCCAGCAGTCGTCAGGGGGTCTCTAACTATGGCTACACCTTC. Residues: CASSRQGVSNYGYTF.

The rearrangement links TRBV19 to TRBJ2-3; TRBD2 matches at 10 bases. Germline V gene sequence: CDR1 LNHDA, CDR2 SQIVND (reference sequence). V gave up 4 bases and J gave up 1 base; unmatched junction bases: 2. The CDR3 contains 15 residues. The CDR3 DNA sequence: TGTGCCAGTAGTACCACTAGCGGGGGCACAGATACGCAGTATTTT. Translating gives CASSTTSGGTDTQYF.

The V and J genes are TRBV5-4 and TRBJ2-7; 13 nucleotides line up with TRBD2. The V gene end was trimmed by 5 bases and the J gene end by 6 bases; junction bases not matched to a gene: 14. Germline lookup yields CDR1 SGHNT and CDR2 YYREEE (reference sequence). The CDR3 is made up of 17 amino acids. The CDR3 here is CASSYRLLAGGPGEQYF. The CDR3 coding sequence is TGTGCCAGCAGTTATAGACTACTAGCGGGGGGGCCGGGCGAGCAGTACTTC.

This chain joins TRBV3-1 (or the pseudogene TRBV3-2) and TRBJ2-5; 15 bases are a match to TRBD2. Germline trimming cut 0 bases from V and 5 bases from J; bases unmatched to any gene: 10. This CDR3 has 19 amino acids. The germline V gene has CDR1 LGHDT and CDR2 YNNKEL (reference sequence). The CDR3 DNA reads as TGTGCCAGCAGCCAAGATCTTCTAGGACTAGCGGGGGGGCTCGAGACCCAGTACTTC. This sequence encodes CASSQDLLGLAGGLETQYF.

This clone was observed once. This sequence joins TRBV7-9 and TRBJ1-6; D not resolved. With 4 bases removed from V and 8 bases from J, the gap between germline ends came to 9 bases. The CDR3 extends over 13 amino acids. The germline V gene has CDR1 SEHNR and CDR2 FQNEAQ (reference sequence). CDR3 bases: TGTGCCAGCAGCTATGGCACCCATTCACCCCTCCACTTT. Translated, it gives CASSYGTHSPLHF.

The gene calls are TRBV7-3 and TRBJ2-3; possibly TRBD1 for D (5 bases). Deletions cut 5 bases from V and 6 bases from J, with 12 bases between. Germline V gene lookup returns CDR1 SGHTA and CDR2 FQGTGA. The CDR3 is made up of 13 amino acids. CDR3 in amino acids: CASSRQFLDTQYF. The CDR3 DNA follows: TGTGCCAGCAGCCGACAGTTCTTGGATACGCAGTATTTT.

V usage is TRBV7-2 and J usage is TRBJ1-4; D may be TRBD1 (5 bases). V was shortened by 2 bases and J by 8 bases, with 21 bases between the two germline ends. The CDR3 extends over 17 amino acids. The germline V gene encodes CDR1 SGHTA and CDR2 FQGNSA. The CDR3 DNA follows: TGTGCCAGCAGCTTAATTGTGGCAGGGCTTATAAGAGAAAAACTGTTTTTT. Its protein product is CASSLIVAGLIREKLFF.

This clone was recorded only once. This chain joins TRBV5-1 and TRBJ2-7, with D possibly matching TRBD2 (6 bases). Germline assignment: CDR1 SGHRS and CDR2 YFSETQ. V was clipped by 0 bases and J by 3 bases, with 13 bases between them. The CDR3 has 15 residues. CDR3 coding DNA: TGCGCCAGCAGCTTGGCGTCGGCGGGACTCTACGAGCAGTACTTC. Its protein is CASSLASAGLYEQYF.

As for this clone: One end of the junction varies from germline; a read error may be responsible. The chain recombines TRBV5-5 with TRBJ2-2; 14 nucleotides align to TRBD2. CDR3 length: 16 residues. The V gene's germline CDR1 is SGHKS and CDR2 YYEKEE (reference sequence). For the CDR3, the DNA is TGTGCCAGCAGCCCAAGGACTAGCGGGGGGACCGAGGAGCTGTTTTTT. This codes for CASSPRTSGGTEELFF. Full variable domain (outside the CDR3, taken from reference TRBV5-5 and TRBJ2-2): DAGVTQSPTHLIKTRGQQVTLRCSPISGHKSVSWYQQVLGQGPQFIFQYYEKEERGRGNFPDRFSARQFPNYSSELNVNALLLGDSALYLCASSPRTSGGTEELFFGEGSRLTVL.

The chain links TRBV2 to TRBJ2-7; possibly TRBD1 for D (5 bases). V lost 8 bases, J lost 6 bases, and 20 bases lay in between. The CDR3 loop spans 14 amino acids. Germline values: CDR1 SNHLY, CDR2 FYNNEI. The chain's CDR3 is CASGVPGRVSEQYF. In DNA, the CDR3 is TGTGCCAGCGGGGTTCCCGGCAGGGTAAGCGAGCAGTACTTC.

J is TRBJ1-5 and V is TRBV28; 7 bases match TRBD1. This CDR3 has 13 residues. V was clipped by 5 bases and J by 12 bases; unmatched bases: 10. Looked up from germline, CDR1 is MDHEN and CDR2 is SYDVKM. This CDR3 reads CASSGNEYRGQHF. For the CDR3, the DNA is TGTGCCAGCAGTGGTAATGAGTACAGGGGCCAGCATTTT. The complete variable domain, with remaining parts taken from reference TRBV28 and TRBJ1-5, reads DVKVTQSSRYLVKRTGEKVFLECVQDMDHENMFWYRQDPGLGLRLIYFSYDVKMKEKGDIPEGYSVSREKKERFSLILESASTNQTSMYLCASSGNEYRGQHFGDGTRLSIL.

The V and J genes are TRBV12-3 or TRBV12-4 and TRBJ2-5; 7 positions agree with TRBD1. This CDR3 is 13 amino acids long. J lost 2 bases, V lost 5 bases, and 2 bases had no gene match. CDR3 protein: CASSGTEQETQYF. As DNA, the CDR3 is TGTGCCAGCAGTGGGACAGAACAAGAGACCCAGTACTTC.

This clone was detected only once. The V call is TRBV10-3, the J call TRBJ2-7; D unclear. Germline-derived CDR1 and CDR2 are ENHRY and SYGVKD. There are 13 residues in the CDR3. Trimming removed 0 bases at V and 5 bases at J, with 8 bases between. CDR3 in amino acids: CAISESRSHEQYF. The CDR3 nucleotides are TGTGCCATCAGTGAGTCCCGGAGCCACGAGCAGTACTTC.

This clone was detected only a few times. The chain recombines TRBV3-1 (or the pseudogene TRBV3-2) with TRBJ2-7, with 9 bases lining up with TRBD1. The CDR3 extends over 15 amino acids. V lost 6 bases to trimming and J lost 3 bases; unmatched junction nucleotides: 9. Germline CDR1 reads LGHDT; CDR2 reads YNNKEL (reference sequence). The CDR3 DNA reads TGTGCCAGCAGGCAATCCGGGACAGGGAGCTACGAGCAGTACTTC. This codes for CASRQSGTGSYEQYF.

The CDR3 region is CASRRVNSYF. CDR3 in DNA: TGTGCCAGCAGGAGGGTAAATTCGTATTTT. This sequence joins TRBV6-5 and TRBJ2-3; TRBD2 might be the D (5 bases). Trimming cost V 6 bases and J 14 bases, with 12 bases left between them. Germline loops: CDR1 MNHEY, CDR2 SVGAGI. The CDR3 has 10 residues.

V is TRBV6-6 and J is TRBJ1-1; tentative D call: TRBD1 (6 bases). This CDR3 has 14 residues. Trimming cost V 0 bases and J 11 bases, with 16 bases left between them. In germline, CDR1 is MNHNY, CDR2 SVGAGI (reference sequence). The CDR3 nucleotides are TGTGCCAGCAGTTACTCTCAGGGGTTATTGGGGGCTTTCTTT. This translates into CASSYSQGLLGAFF.

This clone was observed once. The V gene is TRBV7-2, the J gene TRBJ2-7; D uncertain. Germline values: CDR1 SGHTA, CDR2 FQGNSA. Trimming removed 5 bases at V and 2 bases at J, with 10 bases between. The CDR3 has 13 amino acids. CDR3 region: CASSRTGAYEQYF. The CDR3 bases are TGTGCCAGCAGCCGTACTGGAGCCTACGAGCAGTACTTC.

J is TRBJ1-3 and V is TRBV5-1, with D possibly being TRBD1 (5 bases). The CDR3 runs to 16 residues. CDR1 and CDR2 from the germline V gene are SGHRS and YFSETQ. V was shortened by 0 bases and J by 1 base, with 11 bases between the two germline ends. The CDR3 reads CASSLVQGGSGNTIYF. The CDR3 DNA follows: TGCGCCAGCAGCTTGGTTCAGGGAGGTTCTGGAAACACCATATATTTT.

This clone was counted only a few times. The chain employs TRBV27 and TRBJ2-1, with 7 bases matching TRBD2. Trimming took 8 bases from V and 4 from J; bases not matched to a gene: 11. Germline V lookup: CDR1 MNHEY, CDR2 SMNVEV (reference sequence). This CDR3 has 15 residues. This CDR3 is CASFRTLADYNEQFF. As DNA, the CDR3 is TGTGCCAGCTTTCGGACTCTAGCGGATTACAATGAGCAGTTCTTC.

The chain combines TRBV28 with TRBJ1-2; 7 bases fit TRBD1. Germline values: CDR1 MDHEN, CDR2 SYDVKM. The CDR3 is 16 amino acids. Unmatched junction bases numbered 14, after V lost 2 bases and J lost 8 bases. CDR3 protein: CASSLRGLEGAEGYTF. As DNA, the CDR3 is TGTGCCAGCAGTTTACGGGGGTTGGAGGGGGCGGAAGGCTACACCTTC.

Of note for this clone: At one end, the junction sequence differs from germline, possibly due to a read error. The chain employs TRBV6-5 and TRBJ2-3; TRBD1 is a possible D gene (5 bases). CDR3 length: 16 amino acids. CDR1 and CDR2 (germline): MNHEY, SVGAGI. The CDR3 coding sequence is TGTGCCAGCAGTAACTCACCCAGGGCTAGCACAGATACGCAGTATTTT. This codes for CASSNSPRASTDTQYF.